This entry lists 11 T cell receptor beta chains sequenced from one sample in a study of beta chain features in type 1 diabetes. The sequenced template was cDNA made from the entire isolated RNA. The assay was immunoSEQ multiplex PCR, and TCRdb's table has in-frame clones only and misses some. The table records around 190,000 clones, roughly an eighth of them present only once. Material: central memory CD4+ T cells from blood. These receptors came from a woman under 30 in good health.

The genes are TRBV7-2 and TRBJ2-1, with TRBD2 matching 8 bases. With 4 bases clipped from V and 7 bases from J, the junction kept 9 bases outside the gene matches. Germline-derived CDR1 and CDR2 are SGHTA and FQGNSA. The CDR3 extends over 15 amino acids. The CDR3 spells CASSYAGTRKNEQFF. As DNA, the CDR3 is TGTGCCAGCAGCTACGCCGGGACTAGAAAAAATGAGCAGTTCTTC.

This clone was picked up a small number of times. V gene TRBV18 combines with J gene TRBJ2-7; D call uncertain. The V gene's germline CDR1 is KGHSH and CDR2 LQKENI. Trimming removed 2 bases from V and 4 bases from J, with 9 bases in between. The CDR3 has 13 amino acids. The CDR3 sequence: CASSPEKAYEQYF. For the CDR3, the DNA is TGTGCCAGCTCACCAGAGAAAGCATACGAGCAGTACTTC.

A few counts support this clone. J is TRBJ1-6 and V is TRBV25-1; D uncertain. The CDR3 spans 12 residues. V dropped 8 bases and J dropped 17 bases, with 19 bases sitting between them. Germline V gene data show CDR1 as MGHDK and CDR2 as SYGVNS. The CDR3 DNA is TGTGCCAGCCGGGCCCCGGCGGGCGTAATCCACTTT. Its protein is CASRAPAGVIHF.

The chain has TRBV5-4 and TRBJ2-7; no definite D call. Trimming removed 3 bases from V and 4 bases from J, with 5 bases in between. This CDR3 has 11 amino acids. Germline CDR1 and CDR2: SGHNT and YYREEE (reference sequence). The CDR3, as DNA: TGTGCCAGCAGCTCGTTTTACGAGCAGTACTTC. This encodes CASSSFYEQYF.

This clone was detected only a few times. The chain joins TRBV6-5 to TRBJ1-2; D possibly corresponds to TRBD1 (6 bases). The CDR3 sequence is 13 residues long. Trimming cost V 7 bases and J 7 bases, with 16 bases left between them. Germline loops: CDR1 MNHEY, CDR2 SVGAGI. The chain's CDR3 is CASTGQTSLGYTF. CDR3 DNA sequence: TGTGCCAGCACCGGACAGACAAGCCTTGGCTACACCTTC.

The V gene is TRBV4-2, the J gene TRBJ2-3; weak D call: TRBD2 (5 bases). The germline V gene has CDR1 LGHNA and CDR2 YNFKEQ. The CDR3 extends over 16 amino acids. Trimming pared 7 bases from V and 2 bases from J, leaving 19 bases between. The CDR3 sequence: CASTAEREWATDTQYF. The CDR3 DNA follows: TGTGCCAGCACAGCTGAGAGGGAGTGGGCCACAGATACGCAGTATTTT.

This clone showed up just a few times. The gene calls are TRBV4-2 and TRBJ2-2; 7 bases line up with TRBD2. The CDR3 has 15 residues. The V and J ends lost 1 base and 6 bases, in that order; junction bases with no gene match: 5. The V gene's germline CDR1 is LGHNA and CDR2 YNFKEQ. CDR3 loop: CASSQGTRYAGELFF. CDR3 in DNA: TGTGCCAGCAGCCAAGGGACTAGATATGCCGGGGAGCTGTTTTTT.

The table lists this clone with a few counts. The V gene is TRBV15, the J gene TRBJ2-3; D may be TRBD2 (6 bases). V was clipped by 6 bases and J by 0 bases, with 19 bases between them. The CDR3 consists of 17 residues. Looked up from germline, CDR1 is LNHNV and CDR2 is YYDKDF (reference sequence). CDR3 residues: CATRAGPRSGSTDTQYF. The CDR3 DNA sequence: TGTGCCACCAGGGCGGGACCCCGAAGCGGGAGCACAGATACGCAGTATTTT.

The V and J genes are TRBV18 and TRBJ1-4; possible D gene TRBD1, 6 bases. Germline-derived CDR1 and CDR2 are KGHSH and LQKENI. The CDR3 contains 17 residues. Between the trimmed V and J ends, which lost 1 base and 7 bases, there was a span of 19 bases. The DNA of the CDR3 is TGTGCCAGCTCACCACTGAACGACGGGGGGCTGTCTGAAAAACTGTTTTTT. It specifies CASSPLNDGGLSEKLFF.

The chain carries TRBV29-1 and TRBJ1-1, with D possibly being TRBD1 (5 bases). The CDR3 loop spans 13 amino acids. V lost 6 bases, J lost 0 bases, and 11 bases lay in between. Germline V lookup: CDR1 SQVTM, CDR2 ANQGSEA. The CDR3 sequence is CSVLGGMNTEAFF. The DNA of the CDR3 is TGCAGCGTGCTTGGGGGGATGAACACTGAAGCTTTCTTT. Supplemented by reference TRBV29-1 and TRBJ1-1, the full variable domain reads SAVISQKPSRDICQRGTSLTIQCQVDSQVTMMFWYRQQPGQSLTLIATANQGSEATYESGFVIDKFPISRPNLTFSTLTVSNMSPEDSSIYLCSVLGGMNTEAFFGQGTRLTVV.

This chain links TRBV9 with TRBJ2-7; TRBD1 is a possible D gene (6 bases). The CDR3 loop spans 13 amino acids. Germline V gives CDR1 SGDLS, CDR2 YYNGEE. Trimming cost V 4 bases and J 5 bases, with 13 bases left between them. Here the CDR3 reads CASSIGTKDEQYF. For the CDR3, the DNA is TGTGCCAGCAGCATCGGGACAAAGGACGAGCAGTACTTC.